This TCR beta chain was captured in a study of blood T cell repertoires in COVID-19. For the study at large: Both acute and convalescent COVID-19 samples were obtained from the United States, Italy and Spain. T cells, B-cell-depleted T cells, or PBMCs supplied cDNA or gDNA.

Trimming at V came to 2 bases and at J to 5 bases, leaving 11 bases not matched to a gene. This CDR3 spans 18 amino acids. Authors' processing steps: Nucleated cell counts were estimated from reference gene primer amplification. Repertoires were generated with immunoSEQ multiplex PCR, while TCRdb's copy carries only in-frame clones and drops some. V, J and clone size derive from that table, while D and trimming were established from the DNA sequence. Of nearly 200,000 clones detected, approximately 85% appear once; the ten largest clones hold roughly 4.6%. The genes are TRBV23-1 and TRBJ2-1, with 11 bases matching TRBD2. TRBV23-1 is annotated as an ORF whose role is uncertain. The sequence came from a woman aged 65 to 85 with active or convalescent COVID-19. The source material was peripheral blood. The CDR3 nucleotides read TGCGCCAGCAGTCAAGCAGAATCTAGCGGGAGGACCAACAATGAGCAGTTCTTC. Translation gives CASSQAESSGRTNNEQFF.